The 14 T cell receptor beta chains in this list originate from one sample, sequenced in a study of blood T cell repertoires in COVID-19. Assay used: immunoSEQ multiplex PCR; TCRdb lists only in-frame clones, some missing. The table has about 270,000 clones, roughly 86% seen once. The source material was PBMCs or T cells enriched from blood (not recorded which). The receptor set was obtained from a woman aged 18 to 35 who had recovered from COVID-19.

The chain carries TRBV10-2 and TRBJ1-2; the match to TRBD1 covers 10 bases. The length of the CDR3 is 12 residues. V gave up 6 bases and J gave up 5 bases; unmatched junction bases: 0. In germline, CDR1 is WSHSY, CDR2 SAAADI. CDR3 nucleotides: TGCGCCAGCAGGGACAGGGGGTATGGCTACACCTTC. It translates to CASRDRGYGYTF.

The chain couples TRBV27 to TRBJ2-7; tentatively, D is TRBD2 (6 bases). Germline assignment: CDR1 MNHEY and CDR2 SMNVEV (reference sequence). The V gene lost 5 bases and the J gene lost 1 base, with 18 bases spanning the gap. The CDR3 runs 16 residues. CDR3 in amino acids: CASSQSRSGGSYEQYF. The CDR3 nucleotides are TGTGCCAGCAGTCAATCACGGAGTGGGGGGTCCTACGAGCAGTACTTC.

The rearrangement uses TRBV7-6 and TRBJ2-1, with 7 bases fitting TRBD2. Unmatched junction bases numbered 0, after V lost 0 bases and J lost 7 bases. CDR1 is SGHVS, CDR2 FNYEAQ, per germline. CDR3 length: 13 residues. CDR3 sequence (DNA): TGTGCCAGCAGCTTAGCGGGGGGGAATGAGCAGTTCTTC. Translating it yields CASSLAGGNEQFF.

This rearrangement joins TRBV11-3 to TRBJ2-5; 7 bases align to TRBD1. The CDR3 runs to 15 residues. In germline, CDR1 is SGHNT, CDR2 YENEEA. The junction had 10 bases not matched to a gene; V was cut back by 4 bases and J by 5 bases. CDR3 amino acids: CASSSRYRGQETQYF. The CDR3 coding sequence is TGTGCCAGCAGCTCCCGCTACAGGGGACAGGAGACCCAGTACTTC.

The rearrangement joins TRBV29-1 to TRBJ2-7; no clear D. The CDR3 runs 12 residues. The ends were cut back, 6 bases at V and 2 bases at J, with 11 bases in the middle. Germline V CDR1 and CDR2: SQVTM, ANQGSEA. The DNA of the CDR3 is TGCAGCGTGAGTAGTAGCACCTACGAGCAGTACTTC. Translation: CSVSSSTYEQYF.

This chain connects TRBV15 to TRBJ2-1; 15 bases fit TRBD2. There are 19 residues in the CDR3. The trim removed 3 bases at V and 0 bases at J, leaving 6 bases unmatched. Germline V gene data show CDR1 as LNHNV and CDR2 as YYDKDF (reference sequence). The CDR3 is CATSRGLAGGLSSYNEQFF. The CDR3 DNA reads as TGTGCCACCAGCAGGGGACTAGCGGGAGGCCTAAGCTCCTACAATGAGCAGTTCTTC. The full variable domain, its missing parts supplied by reference TRBV15 and TRBJ2-1, is DAMVIQNPRYQVTQFGKPVTLSCSQTLNHNVMYWYQQKSSQAPKLLFHYYDKDFNNEADTPDNFQSRRPNTSFCFLDIRSPGLGDTAMYLCATSRGLAGGLSSYNEQFFGPGTRLTVL.

The chain is built from TRBV4-1 and TRBJ1-5, with D hard to call. Germline V gives CDR1 MGHRA, CDR2 YSYEKL. The CDR3 extends over 14 amino acids. Trimming took 4 bases from V and 0 from J, leaving 7 bases between them. The CDR3 nucleotides are TGCGCCAGCAGCCCCGACTTTAGCAATCAGCCCCAGCATTTT. As protein: CASSPDFSNQPQHF.

This chain joins TRBV9 and TRBJ2-2, with unresolved D. The germline gives CDR1 SGDLS, CDR2 YYNGEE. The CDR3 loop spans 15 amino acids. The V and J ends lost 4 bases and 5 bases respectively, with 15 bases between them. The CDR3 DNA reads as TGTGCCAGCAGCCCTCTGGGCCTCTTTACCGGGGAGCTGTTTTTT. Protein sequence: CASSPLGLFTGELFF.

The chain uses TRBV27 and TRBJ2-5, with 11 positions matching TRBD1. CDR1 is MNHEY and CDR2 is SMNVEV in the germline V gene (reference sequence). V lost 6 bases to trimming and J lost 5 bases; unmatched junction nucleotides: 14. The CDR3 length is 17 residues. The CDR3 DNA is TGTGCCAGCAGCCCAACTCCTCGGACAGGGGGCTGGGAGACCCAGTACTTC. Amino acid sequence: CASSPTPRTGGWETQYF.

This chain links TRBV5-5 with TRBJ1-5; maybe TRBD1 (5 bases). Germline V gene sequence: CDR1 SGHKS, CDR2 YYEKEE (reference sequence). The length of the CDR3 is 18 residues. Trimming stripped 2 bases from V and 7 bases from J, with 25 bases between. The CDR3 protein is CASSFGQGGLLGSQPQHF. DNA for the CDR3: TGTGCCAGCAGCTTTGGCCAGGGTGGCCTCTTGGGTTCCCAGCCCCAGCATTTT.

The chain carries TRBV18 and TRBJ1-2, with TRBD1 matching 12 bases. The CDR3 sequence is 15 residues long. The germline V gene has CDR1 KGHSH and CDR2 LQKENI. The V segment lost 2 bases and the J segment 4 bases; nucleotides outside the gene matches: 2. The CDR3 loop is CASSPLGQGAYGYTF. Here the CDR3 DNA reads TGTGCCAGCTCACCATTGGGACAGGGGGCCTATGGCTACACCTTC.

The chain recombines TRBV6-2 or TRBV6-3 with TRBJ2-1, with 11 bases lining up with TRBD2. Losses at the gene ends were 1 base for V and 6 bases for J; bases not matched to a gene: 5. Germline CDR1 and CDR2: MNHEY and SVGEGT. The CDR3 has 16 residues. CDR3 sequence (DNA): TGTGCCAGCAGTTACTATGCCGGGACTAGCGGCAATGAGCAGTTCTTC. Amino acids: CASSYYAGTSGNEQFF.

V and J are TRBV24-1 and TRBJ1-2, with D perhaps matching TRBD1 (5 bases). From germline, CDR1 is KGHDR and CDR2 SFDVKD. The ends were cut back, 5 bases at V and 2 bases at J, with 11 bases in the middle. The CDR3 runs 14 residues. DNA of the CDR3: TGTGCCACCAGTGCCGTACGGACAAACTATGGCTACACCTTC. Translation: CATSAVRTNYGYTF.

The chain carries TRBV2 and TRBJ2-7, with 8 bases matching TRBD2. The CDR3 is made up of 14 amino acids. Germline assignment: CDR1 SNHLY and CDR2 FYNNEI. The J segment lost 3 bases and the V segment lost 5 bases, leaving 6 bases of the junction unmatched. The CDR3 nucleotides are TGTGCCAGCAGTATAGCGGGGAACGACTACGAGCAGTACTTC. This encodes CASSIAGNDYEQYF.